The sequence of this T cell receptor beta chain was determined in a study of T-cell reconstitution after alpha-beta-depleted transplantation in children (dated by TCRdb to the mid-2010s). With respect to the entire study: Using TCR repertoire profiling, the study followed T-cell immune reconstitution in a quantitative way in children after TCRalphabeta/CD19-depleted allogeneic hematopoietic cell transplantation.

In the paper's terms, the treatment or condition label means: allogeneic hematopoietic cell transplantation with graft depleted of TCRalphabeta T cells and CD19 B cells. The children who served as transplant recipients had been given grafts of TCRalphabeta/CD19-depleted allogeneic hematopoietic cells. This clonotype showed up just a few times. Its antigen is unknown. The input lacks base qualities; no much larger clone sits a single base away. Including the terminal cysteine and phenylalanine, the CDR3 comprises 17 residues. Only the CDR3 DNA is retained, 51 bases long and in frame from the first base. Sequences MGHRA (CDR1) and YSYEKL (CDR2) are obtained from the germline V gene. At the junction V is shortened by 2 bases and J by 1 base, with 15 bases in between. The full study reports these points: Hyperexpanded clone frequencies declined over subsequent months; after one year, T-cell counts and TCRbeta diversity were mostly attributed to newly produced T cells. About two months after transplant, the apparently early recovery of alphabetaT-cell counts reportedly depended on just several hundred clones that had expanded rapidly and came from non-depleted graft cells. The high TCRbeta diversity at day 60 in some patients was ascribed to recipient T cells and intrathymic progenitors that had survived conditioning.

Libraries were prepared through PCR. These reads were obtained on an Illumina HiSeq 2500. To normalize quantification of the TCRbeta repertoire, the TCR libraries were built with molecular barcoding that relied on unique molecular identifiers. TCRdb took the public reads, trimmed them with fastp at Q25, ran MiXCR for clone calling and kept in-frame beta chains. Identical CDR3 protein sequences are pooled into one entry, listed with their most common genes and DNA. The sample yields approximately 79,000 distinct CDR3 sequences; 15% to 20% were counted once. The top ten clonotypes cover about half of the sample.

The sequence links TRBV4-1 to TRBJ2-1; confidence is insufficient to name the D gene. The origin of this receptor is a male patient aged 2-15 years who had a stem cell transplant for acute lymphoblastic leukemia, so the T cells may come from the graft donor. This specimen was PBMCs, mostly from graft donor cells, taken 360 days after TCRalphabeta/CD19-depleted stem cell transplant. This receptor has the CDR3 CASSQPPRADSYNEQFF. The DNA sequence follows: TGCGCCAGCAGCCAACCGCCTCGGGCCGATTCCTACAATGAGCAGTTCTTC.